The 9 T cell receptor beta chains below come from one sample, sequenced in a study of control samples from healthy donors and cancer patients (dated by TCRdb to about 2020). Library prep was done by the immunoSEQ multiplex PCR assay. The table was pulled from immuneACCESS by TCRdb, which kept in-frame rearrangements only. Such tables lose some clones; where checked, under half of the loss comes from unresolved V genes, and the rest has no known cause. This sample's table contains approximately 190,000 clones. About 2.2% of the sample rests with the top ten. Sequenced: blood. The source of these receptors is a woman in her 30s in good health.

The CDR3 here is CATGGAGTGSTDTQYF. CDR3 sequence (DNA): TGTGCCACAGGAGGAGCCGGGACAGGGAGCACAGATACGCAGTATTTT. The chain couples TRBV10-3 to TRBJ2-3, with TRBD1 identical over 9 bases. J was trimmed by 0 bases and V by 10 bases; bases with no gene match: 11. Germline lookup yields CDR1 ENHRY and CDR2 SYGVKD. This CDR3 spans 16 amino acids.

The chain carries TRBV19 and TRBJ1-2; D is undetermined. The V and J ends lost 6 bases and 1 base respectively, with 6 bases between them. The CDR3 extends over 12 amino acids. The V gene's germline CDR1 is LNHDA and CDR2 SQIVND (reference sequence). CDR3 in amino acids: CASSPDNYGYTF. The DNA of the CDR3 is TGTGCCAGTAGCCCAGATAACTATGGCTACACCTTC. Complete variable domain (other parts from reference TRBV19 and TRBJ1-2): DGGITQSPKYLFRKEGQNVTLSCEQNLNHDAMYWYRQDPGQGLRLIYYSQIVNDFQKGDIAEGYSVSREKKESFPLTVTSAQKNPTAFYLCASSPDNYGYTFGSGTRLTVV.

V usage is TRBV4-1 and J usage is TRBJ1-6, with a possible D match to TRBD1 (5 bases). CDR1 is MGHRA and CDR2 is YSYEKL in the germline V gene. V lost 3 bases and J 0 bases, leaving 12 bases between the germline ends. The length of the CDR3 is 17 residues. Written as DNA, the CDR3 is TGCGCCAGCAGCCACAGGGACCGAAGCTCCTATAATTCACCCCTCCACTTT. Amino acid sequence: CASSHRDRSSYNSPLHF.

The chain combines TRBV28 with TRBJ1-5; 7 bases match TRBD1. Per the germline V gene, CDR1 is MDHEN and CDR2 is SYDVKM. V trimming: 3 bases; J trimming: 2 bases; junction bases outside the gene matches: 4. The CDR3 runs to 15 residues. DNA for the CDR3: TGTGCCAGCAGTTTGGAGGGGGCTCGCAATCAGCCCCAGCATTTT. This sequence encodes CASSLEGARNQPQHF.

V gene TRBV27 combines with J gene TRBJ1-5; TRBD1 aligns across 9 bases. Germline CDR1 and CDR2: MNHEY and SMNVEV (reference sequence). The CDR3 runs to 15 residues. J gave up 6 bases and V 4 bases, and 7 bases lay outside the gene matches. CDR3 protein: CASSSGTGIPQPQHF. The CDR3 DNA reads TGTGCCAGCAGTTCCGGGACAGGGATCCCTCAGCCCCAGCATTTT.

V usage is TRBV3-1 (or the pseudogene TRBV3-2) and J usage is TRBJ1-6; D might be TRBD1 (5 bases). CDR1 is LGHDT, CDR2 YNNKEL, per germline (reference sequence). Trimming took off 0 bases at V and 6 bases at J, with 12 bases between the two ends. CDR3 length: 16 residues. CDR3: CASSQDKGTPNSPLHF. CDR3 nucleotide sequence: TGTGCCAGCAGCCAAGATAAGGGGACGCCTAATTCACCCCTCCACTTT.

The chain recombines TRBV18 with TRBJ1-1; D is undetermined. The germline V gene has CDR1 KGHSH and CDR2 LQKENI. The CDR3 totals 13 residues. V was cut by 3 bases and J by 1 base, with 6 bases left in between. CDR3 sequence: CASSPSGNTEAFF. In nucleotides, the CDR3 is TGTGCCAGCTCACCTAGCGGGAACACTGAAGCTTTCTTT.

The CDR3 sequence: CASSSGPNQPQHF. Written as DNA, the CDR3 is TGCGCCAGCAGCTCAGGACCCAATCAGCCCCAGCATTTT. The chain has TRBV5-1 and TRBJ1-5, with no clear D. Looked up from germline, CDR1 is SGHRS and CDR2 is YFSETQ. The CDR3 consists of 13 residues. The V gene lost 3 bases and the J gene lost 3 bases, with 7 bases spanning the gap.

The chain recombines TRBV27 with TRBJ1-2, with D possibly TRBD1 on 6 matching bases. The germline V and J ends were trimmed by 3 bases and 4 bases, with 12 bases remaining between them. CDR1 and CDR2 (germline): MNHEY, SMNVEV (reference sequence). The CDR3 loop spans 14 amino acids. The CDR3 reads CASSFGGQSYGYTF. The CDR3 region has the DNA TGTGCCAGCAGTTTCGGTGGACAGTCCTATGGCTACACCTTC.